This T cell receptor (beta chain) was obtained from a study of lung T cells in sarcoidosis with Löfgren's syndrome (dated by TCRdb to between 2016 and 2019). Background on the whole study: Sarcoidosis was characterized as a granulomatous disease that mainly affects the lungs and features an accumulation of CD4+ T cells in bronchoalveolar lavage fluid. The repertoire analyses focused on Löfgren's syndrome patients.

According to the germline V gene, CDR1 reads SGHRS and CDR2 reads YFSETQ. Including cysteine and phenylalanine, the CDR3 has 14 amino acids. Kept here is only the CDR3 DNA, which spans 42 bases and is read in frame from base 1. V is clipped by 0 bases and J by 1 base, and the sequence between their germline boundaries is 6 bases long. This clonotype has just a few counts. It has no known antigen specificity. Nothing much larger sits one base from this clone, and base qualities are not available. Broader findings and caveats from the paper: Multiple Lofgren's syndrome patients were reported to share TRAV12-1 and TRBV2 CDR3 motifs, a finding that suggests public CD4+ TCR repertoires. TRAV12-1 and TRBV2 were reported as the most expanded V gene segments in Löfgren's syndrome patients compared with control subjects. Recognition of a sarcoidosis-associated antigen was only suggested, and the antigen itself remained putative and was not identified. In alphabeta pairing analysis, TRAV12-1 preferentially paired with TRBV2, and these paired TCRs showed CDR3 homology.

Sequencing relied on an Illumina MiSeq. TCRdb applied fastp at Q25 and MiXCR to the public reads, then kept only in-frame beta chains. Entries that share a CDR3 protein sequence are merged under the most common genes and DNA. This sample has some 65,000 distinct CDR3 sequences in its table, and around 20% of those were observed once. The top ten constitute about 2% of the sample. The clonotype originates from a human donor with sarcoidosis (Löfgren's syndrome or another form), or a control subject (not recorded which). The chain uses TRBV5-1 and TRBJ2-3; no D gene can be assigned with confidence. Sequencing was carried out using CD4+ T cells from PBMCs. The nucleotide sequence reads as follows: TGCGCCAGCAGCTTGGTGCCCGGCACAGATACGCAGTATTTT. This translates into CASSLVPGTDTQYF.